This T cell receptor beta chain was documented in a study of T cell responses to AZD1222 COVID-19 vaccine. On this clone: The antigen is unknown.

The method was immunoSEQ multiplex PCR; TCRdb's version includes in-frame clones alone and lacks a portion of them. The record lists about 140,000 clones, of which the ten most abundant hold about 2.3%. Regarding the study as a whole: The donor group comprised mostly white British people and more females; the analysis possibly underestimated clonal diversity.

Material for sequencing was peripheral blood. This clonotype was sampled from an adult in good health.

CDR3 in amino acids: CASSQGKTNEKLFF. The CDR3 DNA sequence: TGCGCCAGCAGCCAAGGGAAAACTAATGAAAAACTGTTTTTT. The rearrangement uses TRBV4-1 and TRBJ1-4; D is undetermined. The CDR3 has 14 amino acids. Trimming removed 1 base from V and 1 base from J, with 4 bases in between. Germline lookup yields CDR1 MGHRA and CDR2 YSYEKL.